This TCR beta chain was observed in a study of prognosis after radiotherapy for stage I lung cancer. At the level of the study: Adenocarcinoma was the tumor type in about a dozen patients, squamous cell carcinoma in several.

The germline V gene has CDR1 SGHAT and CDR2 FQNNGV. V dropped 4 bases and J dropped 8 bases, with 15 bases sitting between them. The CDR3 has 14 amino acids. Multiplex PCR, run in two rounds, amplified TCR beta CDR3 from genomic DNA. Primers specific to each TRBV and TRBJ gene were used in first-round PCR. TCRdb re-derived calls from the multiplex PCR reads in MiXCR, one entry per CDR3 protein. The sample has over 10,000 distinct CDR3 sequences, about 51% seen once. The chain is built from TRBV11-2 and TRBJ2-1, with D perhaps matching TRBD1 (5 bases). The material was PBMCs, obtained before or after stereotactic body radiation therapy (not recorded which). The sequence was obtained from a donor aged 50 or older with non-small cell lung cancer. The CDR3 sequence is CASSSLQELHEQFF. Written as DNA, the CDR3 is TGTGCCAGCAGCTCGTTACAGGAGTTACATGAGCAGTTCTTC.